This is a list of T cell receptor beta chains from one sample in a study of control samples from healthy donors and cancer patients. Produced via immunoSEQ multiplex PCR; TCRdb's table is partial and in-frame only. The sample carries 150,000 or so clones, 90% to 95% recorded once. Sequenced input: blood. Source of these receptors: a man aged 18 to 30 in good health. Each CDR3 is given with its conserved first and last residue. The order of the fields is D gene, V gene, clone size, J gene, CDR3 protein, CDR3 DNA. D genes are given only for firm matches. Only part of the rows carry a size: once, few, many, or a class if the clone is expanded.

>TRBD2|TRBV4-3|NA|TRBJ2-2
CASSQALTGGPGGELFF
TGCGCCAGCAGCCAAGCTTTGACGGGAGGGCCCGGGGGGGAGCTGTTTTTT
>NA|TRBV2|NA|TRBJ1-1
CASSETPVDSEAFF
TGTGCCAGCAGTGAAACCCCCGTGGACAGTGAAGCTTTCTTT
>NA|TRBV15|NA|TRBJ2-3
CATSHLAQSTDTQYF
TGTGCCACCAGCCACCTAGCGCAGAGCACAGATACGCAGTATTTT
>NA|TRBV19|NA|TRBJ1-2
CASSIVDSGNLGYTF
TGTGCCAGTAGTATCGTCGACAGCGGGAATCTTGGCTACACCTTC
>NA|TRBV2|once|TRBJ2-1
CASPGWGNYNEQFF
TGTGCCAGCCCGGGGTGGGGGAACTACAATGAGCAGTTCTTC
>NA|TRBV12-5|NA|TRBJ2-5
CASGLGTQETQYF
TGTGCTAGTGGTTTGGGAACTCAAGAGACCCAGTACTTC
>NA|TRBV11-1|NA|TRBJ1-2
CASRGGTNYGYTF
TGTGCCAGCCGGGGAGGGACCAACTATGGCTACACCTTC
>NA|TRBV12-3/TRBV12-4|once|TRBJ2-5
CASSKDGQETQYF
TGTGCCAGCAGCAAGGACGGCCAAGAGACCCAGTACTTC
>TRBD1|TRBV19|NA|TRBJ1-1
CASTRGTDHVTEAFF
TGTGCCAGTACCCGAGGGACAGACCATGTCACTGAAGCTTTCTTT
>TRBD2|TRBV11-2|NA|TRBJ2-7
CASSSAVAGVSTQQYF
TGTGCCAGCAGCTCTGCGGTAGCGGGAGTTTCAACCCAGCAGTACTTC
>TRBD1|TRBV27|NA|TRBJ1-5
CASSLYTGGLNQPQHF
TGTGCCAGCAGTTTATATACAGGGGGCTTAAATCAGCCCCAGCATTTT
>NA|TRBV6-2/TRBV6-3|once|TRBJ2-1
CASSYSWAEQFF
TGTGCCAGCAGTTACTCCTGGGCGGAGCAGTTCTTC
>TRBD1|TRBV6-5|NA|TRBJ2-1
CASSNSWTGNNEQFF
TGTGCCAGCAGTAACTCTTGGACAGGTAACAATGAGCAGTTCTTC
>NA|TRBV11-2|NA|TRBJ2-1
CAIANLYNEQFF
TGTGCCATCGCAAACCTGTACAATGAGCAGTTCTTC
>NA|TRBV6-5|NA|TRBJ1-1
CASSYSGSRNTEAFF
TGTGCCAGCAGTTACTCGGGCTCAAGAAACACTGAAGCTTTCTTT
>NA|TRBV4-2|NA|TRBJ1-1
CASALDTLNTEAFF
TGTGCCAGCGCCCTTGATACACTTAACACTGAAGCTTTCTTT
>TRBD1|TRBV5-1|NA|TRBJ1-3
CASSLVGQGGGNTIYF
TGCGCCAGCAGCTTGGTCGGACAGGGAGGTGGAAACACCATATATTTT